These 14 T cell receptor beta chains were all obtained from the same sample, sequenced in a study of blood T cell repertoires in COVID-19. Clones were read by immunoSEQ multiplex PCR, and TCRdb kept only the in-frame ones, dropping some. The sample carries roughly 330,000 clones, roughly nine tenths recorded once. Sequenced: PBMCs or T cells enriched from blood (not recorded which). These receptors all come from a woman in her 30s who had recovered from COVID-19.

V gene TRBV27 combines with J gene TRBJ2-7, with TRBD1 matching 9 bases. The CDR3 consists of 14 residues. Looked up from germline, CDR1 is MNHEY and CDR2 is SMNVEV (reference sequence). V lost 6 bases to trimming and J lost 2 bases; unmatched junction nucleotides: 5. The CDR3, as DNA: TGTGCCAGCAGGGGACAGGGCAATACCTACGAGCAGTACTTC. Its translation: CASRGQGNTYEQYF.

J is TRBJ1-1 and V is TRBV5-1; 7 nucleotides align to TRBD1. This CDR3 is built from 14 residues. CDR1 and CDR2 from the germline V gene are SGHRS and YFSETQ. The V and J ends lost 4 bases and 4 bases, in that order; junction bases with no gene match: 7. The CDR3 loop is CASSAQGGGTEAFF. CDR3 coding DNA: TGCGCCAGCAGCGCCCAGGGGGGTGGCACTGAAGCTTTCTTT.

The chain has TRBV6-5 and TRBJ1-6; 7 bases align to TRBD1. Germline V gene sequence: CDR1 MNHEY, CDR2 SVGAGI. CDR3 length: 15 amino acids. The V and J ends lost 6 bases and 2 bases, in that order; junction bases with no gene match: 4. CDR3 DNA sequence: TGTGCCAGCAGGAGACAGGGTCCCTATAATTCACCCCTCCACTTT. This codes for CASRRQGPYNSPLHF.

The chain is built from TRBV5-8 and TRBJ1-6; D may be TRBD1 (5 bases). Germline CDR1 and CDR2: SGHTS and YDEGEE. Trimming shortened V by 4 bases and J by 6 bases, and 11 bases separated the two germline ends. The CDR3 sequence is 14 residues long. The CDR3 DNA reads TGTGCCAGCAGCCCCGGCAGGGCTAATTCACCCCTCCACTTT. Amino acids: CASSPGRANSPLHF.

The chain employs TRBV6-5 and TRBJ1-5; D is undetermined. The CDR3 covers 15 residues. The V gene's germline CDR1 is MNHEY and CDR2 SVGAGI. V was cut by 6 bases and J by 6 bases, with 18 bases left in between. CDR3 coding DNA: TGTGCCAGCAGCCCGGGAAGGACGGAATCTCAGCCCCAGCATTTT. Protein: CASSPGRTESQPQHF.

With respect to this clone: Additional DNA sequences in this sample encode the identical CDR3. The chain is built from TRBV5-6 and TRBJ1-2, with D unresolved. The CDR3 has 13 amino acids. Germline V gene lookup returns CDR1 SGHDT and CDR2 YYEEEE. V lost 1 base and J 5 bases, leaving 9 bases between the germline ends. The CDR3 DNA reads as TGTGCCAGCAGCTTGAACGGTCTATATGGCTACACCTTC. Amino acids: CASSLNGLYGYTF.

This clone has just one count. The rearrangement uses TRBV6-5 and TRBJ1-4; weak D call: TRBD1 (5 bases). V lost 11 bases and J lost 0, with 10 bases in between. CDR3 length: 13 residues. Germline V gene lookup returns CDR1 MNHEY and CDR2 SVGAGI. This chain's CDR3 is CAAGTSTNEKLFF. The CDR3 region has the DNA TGTGCCGCGGGGACCTCAACTAATGAAAAACTGTTTTTT.

This clone was detected a few times. This rearrangement joins TRBV28 to TRBJ1-4; unclear D gene. There are 15 residues in the CDR3. V was trimmed by 7 bases and J by 1 base, leaving 13 bases between them. CDR1 and CDR2 (germline): MDHEN, SYDVKM. CDR3 protein: CASTSWRGTNEKLFF. CDR3 DNA: TGTGCCAGCACCAGCTGGCGGGGAACTAATGAAAAACTGTTTTTT.

The chain recombines TRBV2 with TRBJ1-5; a weak D match, TRBD1 (5 bases). The CDR3 covers 16 residues. The germline V gene encodes CDR1 SNHLY and CDR2 FYNNEI. Trimming pared 6 bases from V and 2 bases from J, leaving 17 bases between. The CDR3 DNA is TGTGCCAGCAGCCTTGGGGCTGGGGCTGGCAATCAGCCCCAGCATTTT. Its translation is CASSLGAGAGNQPQHF.

A few counts support this clone. This chain links TRBV5-4 with TRBJ1-4, with TRBD1 as a possible D gene (6 bases). V lost 5 bases to trimming and J lost 8 bases, with 22 bases between them. Looked up from germline, CDR1 is SGHNT and CDR2 is YYREEE (reference sequence). This CDR3 has 16 residues. The CDR3: CASSFSTGPDNEKLFF. CDR3 nucleotide sequence: TGTGCCAGCAGTTTTTCGACAGGCCCTGACAACGAAAAACTGTTTTTT. The full variable domain, rest sourced from reference TRBV5-4 and TRBJ1-4, is ETGVTQSPTHLIKTRGQQVTLRCSSQSGHNTVSWYQQALGQGPQFIFQYYREEENGRGNFPPRFSGLQFPNYSSELNVNALELDDSALYLCASSFSTGPDNEKLFFGSGTQLSVL.

This chain links TRBV11-2 with TRBJ2-4, with D maybe TRBD1 (5 bases). The ends were cut back, 0 bases at V and 6 bases at J, with 6 bases in the middle. Germline lookup yields CDR1 SGHAT and CDR2 FQNNGV. The CDR3 extends over 13 amino acids. CDR3 amino acids: CASSLDRGNIQYF. In DNA form, the CDR3 reads TGTGCCAGCAGCTTAGATAGGGGAAACATTCAGTACTTC. The whole variable domain, filled in from reference TRBV11-2 and TRBJ2-4, reads EAGVAQSPRYKIIEKRQSVAFWCNPISGHATLYWYQQILGQGPKLLIQFQNNGVVDDSQLPKDRFSAERLKGVDSTLKIQPAKLEDSAVYLCASSLDRGNIQYFGAGTRLSVL.

J is TRBJ1-4 and V is TRBV6-5; 8 bases map to TRBD1. This CDR3 has 16 amino acids. The J segment lost 0 bases and the V segment lost 0 bases, leaving 0 bases of the junction unmatched. Looked up from germline, CDR1 is MNHEY and CDR2 is SVGAGI. The CDR3 DNA reads TGTGCCAGCAGTTACTCGACAGGGGCAACTAATGAAAAACTGTTTTTT. Its protein product is CASSYSTGATNEKLFF.

The rearrangement uses TRBV5-1 and TRBJ2-7; 7 nucleotides agree with TRBD1. With 5 bases clipped from V and 2 bases from J, the junction kept 13 bases outside the gene matches. The CDR3 totals 16 residues. CDR1 and CDR2 (germline): SGHRS, YFSETQ. CDR3 nucleotide sequence: TGCGCCAGCAGAATAGATCTAGGACAGGCAACCTACGAGCAGTACTTC. It encodes CASRIDLGQATYEQYF.

This clone was detected only a few times. The chain links TRBV18 to TRBJ1-2; 7 nucleotides agree with TRBD1. Germline lookup yields CDR1 KGHSH and CDR2 LQKENI. J was trimmed by 4 bases and V by 0 bases; bases with no gene match: 8. This CDR3 region has 16 residues. The CDR3 DNA reads TGTGCCAGCTCACCACCGATAGGGGGCTCGGGCTATGGCTACACCTTC. It yields the protein CASSPPIGGSGYGYTF.